This T cell receptor (beta chain) derives from a study of cytomegalovirus exposure and HLA in healthy donors. This CDR3 is built from 14 residues. V was clipped by 4 bases and J by 4 bases; unmatched bases: 6. Germline lookup yields CDR1 SQVTM and CDR2 ANQGSEA. Vbeta (60) and Jbeta (13) primers were used in the PCR. This table comes from immunoSEQ multiplex PCR, and its TCRdb copy is limited to in-frame clones, with some not included. The sample records over 75,000 clones, around 79% being singletons. The sequenced material came from PBMCs. This clonotype was sampled from a female donor in good health and CMV-seronegative. V and J are TRBV29-1 and TRBJ2-3, with TRBD2 matching over 9 bases. The DNA of the CDR3 is TGCAGCGTTGCGGGGTTAGCGGGGGCAGATACGCAGTATTTT. It encodes CSVAGLAGADTQYF.